This T cell receptor beta chain derives from a study of CD8 T cells in ankylosing spondylitis. General observations from the study: Blood from ankylosing spondylitis patients appeared to carry a characteristic roughly 8-variant TCR beta motif.

TCRdb itself ran the 5' RACE reads through MiXCR, one entry per CDR3 protein. This table holds a few hundred thousand distinct CDR3 sequences, roughly 13% found once. This clonotype turned up a few times. Its target is unknown. The CDR3 consists of 16 residues. V lost 2 bases, J lost 0 bases, and 1 base stayed unmatched. The V gene's germline CDR1 is SNHLY and CDR2 FYNNEI. What was sequenced was blood, either unsorted or a sorted T cell fraction (not recorded which). The receptor comes from a male donor with ankylosing spondylitis. The V and J genes are TRBV2 and TRBJ2-4, with 10 nucleotides matching TRBD2. In DNA form, the CDR3 reads TGTGCCAGCAGTGAAACTAGCGGGGTAGCCAAAAACATTCAGTACTTC. Its translation: CASSETSGVAKNIQYF.